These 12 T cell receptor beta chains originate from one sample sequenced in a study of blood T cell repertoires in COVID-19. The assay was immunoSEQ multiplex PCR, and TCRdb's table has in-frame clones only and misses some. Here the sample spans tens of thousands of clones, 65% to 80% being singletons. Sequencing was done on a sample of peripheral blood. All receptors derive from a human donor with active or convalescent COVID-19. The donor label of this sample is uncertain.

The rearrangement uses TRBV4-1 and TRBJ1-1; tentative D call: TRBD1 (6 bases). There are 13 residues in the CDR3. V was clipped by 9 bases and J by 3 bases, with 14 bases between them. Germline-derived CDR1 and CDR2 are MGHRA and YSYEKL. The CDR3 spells CASRTVGDTEAFF. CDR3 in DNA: TGCGCCAGTAGGACAGTTGGGGACACTGAAGCTTTCTTT.

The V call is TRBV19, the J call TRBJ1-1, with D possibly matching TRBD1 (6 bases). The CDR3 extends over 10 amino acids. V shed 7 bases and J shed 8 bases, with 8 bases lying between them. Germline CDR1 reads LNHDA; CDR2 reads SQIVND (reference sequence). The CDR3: CASNDREAFF. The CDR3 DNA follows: TGTGCCAGTAACGACAGGGAAGCTTTCTTT.

The CDR3 DNA reads TGTGCCAGCACCACGGGGGGGGTATACGAGCAGTACTTC. This encodes CASTTGGVYEQYF. V gene TRBV12-3 or TRBV12-4 combines with J gene TRBJ2-7; 8 nucleotides align to TRBD2. After removal of 7 bases from V and 4 bases from J, the junction contained 6 bases not matched to a gene. CDR3 length equals 13 residues.

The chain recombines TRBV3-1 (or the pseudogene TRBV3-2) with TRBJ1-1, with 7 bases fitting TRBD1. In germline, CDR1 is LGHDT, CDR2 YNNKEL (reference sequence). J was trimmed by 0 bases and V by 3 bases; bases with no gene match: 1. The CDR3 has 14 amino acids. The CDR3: CASSHTGVNTEAFF. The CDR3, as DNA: TGTGCCAGCAGCCATACAGGGGTGAACACTGAAGCTTTCTTT.

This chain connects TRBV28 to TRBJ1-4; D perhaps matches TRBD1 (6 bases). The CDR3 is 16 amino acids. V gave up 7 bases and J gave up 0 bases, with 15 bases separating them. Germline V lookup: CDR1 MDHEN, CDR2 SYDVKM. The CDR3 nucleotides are TGTGCCAGCACCGATTCAGGGGCTGCAACTAATGAAAAACTGTTTTTT. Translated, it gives CASTDSGAATNEKLFF.

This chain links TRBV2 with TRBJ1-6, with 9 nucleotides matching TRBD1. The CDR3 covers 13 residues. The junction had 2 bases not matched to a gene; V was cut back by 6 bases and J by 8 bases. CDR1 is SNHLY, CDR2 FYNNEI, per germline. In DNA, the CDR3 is TGTGCCAGCAGCCGGACAGGGGATTCACCCCTCCACTTT. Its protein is CASSRTGDSPLHF.

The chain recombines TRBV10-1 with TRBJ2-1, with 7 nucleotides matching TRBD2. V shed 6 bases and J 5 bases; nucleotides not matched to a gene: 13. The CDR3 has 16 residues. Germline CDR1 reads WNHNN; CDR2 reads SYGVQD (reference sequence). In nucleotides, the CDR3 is TGCGCCAGCAGACCACTCTCCGCGGGAGTTGACAATGAGCAGTTCTTC. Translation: CASRPLSAGVDNEQFF.

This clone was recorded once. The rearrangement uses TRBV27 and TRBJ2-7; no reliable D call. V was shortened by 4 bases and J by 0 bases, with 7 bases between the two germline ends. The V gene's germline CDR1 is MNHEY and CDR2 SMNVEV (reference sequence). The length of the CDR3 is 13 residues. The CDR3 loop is CASSSTVSYEQYF. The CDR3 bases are TGTGCCAGCAGTTCCACAGTCTCCTACGAGCAGTACTTC.

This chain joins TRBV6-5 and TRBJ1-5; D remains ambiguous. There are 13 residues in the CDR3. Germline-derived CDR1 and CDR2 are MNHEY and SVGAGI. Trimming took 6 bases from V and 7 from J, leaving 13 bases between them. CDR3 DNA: TGTGCCAGCAGGCTACTAGCGGGACAGCCCCAGCATTTT. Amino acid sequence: CASRLLAGQPQHF.

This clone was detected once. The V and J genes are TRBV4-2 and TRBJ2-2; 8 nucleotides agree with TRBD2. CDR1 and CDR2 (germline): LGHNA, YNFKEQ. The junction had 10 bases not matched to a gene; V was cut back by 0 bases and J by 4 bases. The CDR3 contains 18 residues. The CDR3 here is CASSQDGGGGRPTGELFF. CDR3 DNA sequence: TGTGCCAGCAGCCAAGATGGCGGGGGCGGGAGGCCCACCGGGGAGCTGTTTTTT.

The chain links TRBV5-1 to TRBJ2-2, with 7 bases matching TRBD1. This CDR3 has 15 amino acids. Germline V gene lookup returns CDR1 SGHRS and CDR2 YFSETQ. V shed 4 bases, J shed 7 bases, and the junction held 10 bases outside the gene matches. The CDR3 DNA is TGCGCCAGCAGCCCTCCGGAGACAGGGAACGGGGAGCTGTTTTTT. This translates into CASSPPETGNGELFF. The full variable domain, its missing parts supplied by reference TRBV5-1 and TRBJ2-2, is KAGVTQTPRYLIKTRGQQVTLSCSPISGHRSVSWYQQTPGQGLQFLFEYFSETQRNKGNFPGRFSGRQFSNSRSEMNVSTLELGDSALYLCASSPPETGNGELFFGEGSRLTVL.

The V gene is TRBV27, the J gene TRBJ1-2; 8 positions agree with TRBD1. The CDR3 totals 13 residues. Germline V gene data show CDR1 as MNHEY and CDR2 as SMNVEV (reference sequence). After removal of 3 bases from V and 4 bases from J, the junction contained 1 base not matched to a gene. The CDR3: CASSFRGLYGYTF. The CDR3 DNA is TGTGCCAGCAGTTTCAGGGGGCTCTATGGCTACACCTTC.